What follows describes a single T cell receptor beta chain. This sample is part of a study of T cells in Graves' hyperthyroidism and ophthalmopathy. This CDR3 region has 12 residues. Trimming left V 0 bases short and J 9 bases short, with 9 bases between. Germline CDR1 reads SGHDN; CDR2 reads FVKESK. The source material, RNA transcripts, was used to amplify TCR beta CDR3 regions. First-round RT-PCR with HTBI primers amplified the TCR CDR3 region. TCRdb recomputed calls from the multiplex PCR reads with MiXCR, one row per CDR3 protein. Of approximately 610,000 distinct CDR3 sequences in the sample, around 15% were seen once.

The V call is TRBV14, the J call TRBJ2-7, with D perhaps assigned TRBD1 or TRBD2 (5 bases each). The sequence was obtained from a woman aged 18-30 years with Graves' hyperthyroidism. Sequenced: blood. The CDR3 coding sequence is TGTGCCAGCAGCCAAGACAGGGAGTCGCAGTACTTC. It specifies CASSQDRESQYF.